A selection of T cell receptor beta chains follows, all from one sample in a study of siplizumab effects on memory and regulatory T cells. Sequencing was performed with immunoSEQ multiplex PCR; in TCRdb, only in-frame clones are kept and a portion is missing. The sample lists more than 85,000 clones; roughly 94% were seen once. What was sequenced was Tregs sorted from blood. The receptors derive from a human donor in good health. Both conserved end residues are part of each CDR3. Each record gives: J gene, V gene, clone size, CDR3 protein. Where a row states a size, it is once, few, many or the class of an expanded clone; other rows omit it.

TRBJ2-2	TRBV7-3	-	CASSQTSGTNTGELFF
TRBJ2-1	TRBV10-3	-	CAISTSGSNLNEQFF
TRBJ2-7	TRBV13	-	CASSLSGRWSYEQYF
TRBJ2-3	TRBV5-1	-	CASSRLQGGTDTQYF
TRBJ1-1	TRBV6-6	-	CASSTRIQGGKREAFF
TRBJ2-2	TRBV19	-	CASSMGNLPGELFF
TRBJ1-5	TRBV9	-	CASTGQVRSQPQHF
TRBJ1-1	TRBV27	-	CASSLQGANTEAFF
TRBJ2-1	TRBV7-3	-	CASRSLAGSNEQFF
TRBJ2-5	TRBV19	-	CASSILGETQYF
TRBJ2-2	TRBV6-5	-	CASSYSVGLSGELFF
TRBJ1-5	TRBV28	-	CASSLPQGASNQPQHF
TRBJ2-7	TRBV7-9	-	CASSLGLAVRSSYEQYF
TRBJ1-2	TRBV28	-	CASSTLHATGGGGYTF
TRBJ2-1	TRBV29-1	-	CPLAGGGNEQFF
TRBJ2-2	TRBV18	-	CASSPPNWKTGELFF
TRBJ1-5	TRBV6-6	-	CASSPVHVSNQPQHF
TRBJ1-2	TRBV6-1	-	CASSGKGQSHGYTF
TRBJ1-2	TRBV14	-	CASSPSGDYGYTF
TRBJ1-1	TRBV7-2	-	CASSFDTGLSTEAFF
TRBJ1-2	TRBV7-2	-	CASSYTGRNGYTF
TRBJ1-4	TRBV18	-	CASSPEDRGPFPEKLFF
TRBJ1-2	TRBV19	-	CASRREGQGSYGYTF
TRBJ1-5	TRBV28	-	CASSTLGGKGQPQHF
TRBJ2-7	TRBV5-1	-	CASFGQGSYEQYF
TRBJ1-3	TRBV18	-	CASSSGPWESGNTIYF
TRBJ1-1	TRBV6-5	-	CASRQGGRPEAFF
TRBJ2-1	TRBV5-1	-	CASSSPVLREQFF
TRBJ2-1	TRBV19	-	CASSSQSYNEQFF
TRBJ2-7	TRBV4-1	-	CASSRSFAGHEQYF
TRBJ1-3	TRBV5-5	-	CASSPPGRALNF
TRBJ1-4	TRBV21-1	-	CASSNWTGSQEKLFF
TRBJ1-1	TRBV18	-	CASSPPARGTEAFF
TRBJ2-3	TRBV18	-	CASSLRGTSGTDTQYF
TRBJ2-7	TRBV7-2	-	CASSYGASISYEQYF
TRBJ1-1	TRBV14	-	CASQEDRVTEAFF
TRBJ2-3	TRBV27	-	CASSPRFFGGSTDTQYF
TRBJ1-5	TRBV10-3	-	CANGAETNQPQHF
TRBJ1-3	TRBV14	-	CASSRRSRAHSGNTIYF
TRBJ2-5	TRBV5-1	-	CASSSSGILQETQYF
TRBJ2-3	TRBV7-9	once	CASSLQGATDTQYF
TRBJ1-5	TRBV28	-	CASSLSWAADSNQPQHF
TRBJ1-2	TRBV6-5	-	CASSYNGWTGTYGYTF
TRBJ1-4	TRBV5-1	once	CASSLVPVDLSGPGTTNEKLFF
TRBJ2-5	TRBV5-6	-	CASVGAGGETQYF
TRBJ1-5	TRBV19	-	CASSIDSVNQPQHF
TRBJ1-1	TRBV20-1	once	CSATDRGTAFF
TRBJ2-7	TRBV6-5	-	CASSYGGITYEQYF